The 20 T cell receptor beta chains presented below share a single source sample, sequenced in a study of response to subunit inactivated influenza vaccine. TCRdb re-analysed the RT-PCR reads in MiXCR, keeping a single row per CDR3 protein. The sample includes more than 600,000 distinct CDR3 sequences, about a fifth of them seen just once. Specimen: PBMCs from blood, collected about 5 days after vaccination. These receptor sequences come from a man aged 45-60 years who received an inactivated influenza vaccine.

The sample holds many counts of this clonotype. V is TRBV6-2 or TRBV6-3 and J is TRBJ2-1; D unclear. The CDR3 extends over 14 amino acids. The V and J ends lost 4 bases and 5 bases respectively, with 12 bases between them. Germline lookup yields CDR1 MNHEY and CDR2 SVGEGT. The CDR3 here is CASSLSRANNEQFF. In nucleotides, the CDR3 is TGTGCCAGCAGTTTATCTAGGGCTAACAATGAGCAGTTCTTC.

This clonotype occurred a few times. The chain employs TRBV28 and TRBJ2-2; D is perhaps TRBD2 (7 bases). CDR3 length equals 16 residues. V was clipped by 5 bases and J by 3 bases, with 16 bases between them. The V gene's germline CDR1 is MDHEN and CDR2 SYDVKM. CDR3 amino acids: CASSPWRGRDTGELFF. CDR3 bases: TGTGCCAGCAGTCCGTGGCGGGGGCGCGACACCGGGGAGCTGTTTTTT.

This CDR3 is CASSQVPDRGADTQYF. CDR3 sequence (DNA): TGCGCCAGCAGCCAAGTGCCGGACAGGGGTGCCGATACGCAGTATTTT. The chain is built from TRBV4-1 and TRBJ2-3; 9 nucleotides match TRBD1. Germline trimming cut 1 base from V and 6 bases from J; bases unmatched to any gene: 8. This CDR3 has 16 residues. Germline loops: CDR1 MGHRA, CDR2 YSYEKL.

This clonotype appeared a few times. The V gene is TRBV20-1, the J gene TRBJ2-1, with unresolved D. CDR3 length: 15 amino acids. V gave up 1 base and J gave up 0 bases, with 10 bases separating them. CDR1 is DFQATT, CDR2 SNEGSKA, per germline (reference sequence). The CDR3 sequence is CSARGAVSSYNEQFF. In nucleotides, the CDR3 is TGCAGTGCTAGAGGGGCGGTAAGCTCCTACAATGAGCAGTTCTTC.

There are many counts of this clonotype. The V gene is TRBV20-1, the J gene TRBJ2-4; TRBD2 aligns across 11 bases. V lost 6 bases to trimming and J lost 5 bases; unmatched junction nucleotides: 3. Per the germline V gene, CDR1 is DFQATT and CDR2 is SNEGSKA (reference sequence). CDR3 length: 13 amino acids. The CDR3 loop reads CSAGGLAENIQYF. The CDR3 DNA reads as TGCAGTGCAGGGGGACTAGCGGAAAACATTCAGTACTTC.

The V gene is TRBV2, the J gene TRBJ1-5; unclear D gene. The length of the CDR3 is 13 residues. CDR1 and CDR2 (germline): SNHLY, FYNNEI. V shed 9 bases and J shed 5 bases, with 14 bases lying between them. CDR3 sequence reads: CASDPGSDQPQHF. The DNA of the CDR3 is TGTGCCAGTGACCCAGGATCGGATCAGCCCCAGCATTTT.

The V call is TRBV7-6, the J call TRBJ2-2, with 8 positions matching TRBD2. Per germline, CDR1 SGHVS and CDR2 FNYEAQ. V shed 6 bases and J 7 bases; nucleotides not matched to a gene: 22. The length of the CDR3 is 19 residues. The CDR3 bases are TGTGCCAGCAGACAAAACCGAACATGGAGCGGGAGAGGTGTCGGGGAGCTGTTTTTT. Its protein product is CASRQNRTWSGRGVGELFF.

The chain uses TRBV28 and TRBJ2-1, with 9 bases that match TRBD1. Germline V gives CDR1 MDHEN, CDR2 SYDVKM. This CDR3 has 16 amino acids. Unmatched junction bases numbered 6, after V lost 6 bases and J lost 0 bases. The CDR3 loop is CASSWDRAISYNEQFF. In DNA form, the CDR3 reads TGTGCCAGCAGCTGGGACAGGGCTATCTCCTACAATGAGCAGTTCTTC.

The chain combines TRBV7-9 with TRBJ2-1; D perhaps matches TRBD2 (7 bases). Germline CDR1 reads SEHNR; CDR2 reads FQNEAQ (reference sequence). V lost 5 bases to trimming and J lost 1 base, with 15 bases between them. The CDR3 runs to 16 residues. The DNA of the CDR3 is TGTGCCAGCAGCCCGAGGGGGGGGGCTTCCTACAATGAGCAGTTCTTC. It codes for CASSPRGGASYNEQFF. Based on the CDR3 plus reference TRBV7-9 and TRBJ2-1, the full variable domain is DTGVSQNPRHKITKRGQNVTFRCDPISEHNRLYWYRQTLGQGPEFLTYFQNEAQLEKSRLLSDRFSAERPKGSFSTLEIQRTEQGDSAMYLCASSPRGGASYNEQFFGPGTRLTVL.

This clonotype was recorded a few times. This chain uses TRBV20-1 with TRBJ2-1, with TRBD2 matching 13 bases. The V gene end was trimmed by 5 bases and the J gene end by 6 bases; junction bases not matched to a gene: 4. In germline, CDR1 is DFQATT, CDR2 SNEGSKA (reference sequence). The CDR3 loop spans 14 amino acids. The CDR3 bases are TGCAGTGCTCCAACTAGCGGGAGGGCCAATGAGCAGTTCTTC. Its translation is CSAPTSGRANEQFF.

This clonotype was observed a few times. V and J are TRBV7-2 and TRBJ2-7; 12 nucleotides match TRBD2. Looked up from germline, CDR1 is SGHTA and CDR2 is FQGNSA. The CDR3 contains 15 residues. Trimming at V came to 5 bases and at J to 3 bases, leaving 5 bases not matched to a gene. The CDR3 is CASSATSGSFYEQYF. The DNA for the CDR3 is TGTGCCAGCAGCGCGACTAGCGGGAGCTTCTACGAGCAGTACTTC.

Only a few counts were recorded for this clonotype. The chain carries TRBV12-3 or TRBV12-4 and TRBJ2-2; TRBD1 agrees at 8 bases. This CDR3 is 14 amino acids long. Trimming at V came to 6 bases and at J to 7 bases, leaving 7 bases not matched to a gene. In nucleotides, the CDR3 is TGTGCCAGCAGAAAGGGACAGGTTAACGGGGAGCTGTTTTTT. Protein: CASRKGQVNGELFF.

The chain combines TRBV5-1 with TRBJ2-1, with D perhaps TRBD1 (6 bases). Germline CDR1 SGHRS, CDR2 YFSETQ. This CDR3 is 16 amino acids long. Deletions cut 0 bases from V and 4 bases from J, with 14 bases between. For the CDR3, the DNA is TGCGCCAGCAGCTTGGATACAGGGTCCCCTTACAATGAGCAGTTCTTC. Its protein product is CASSLDTGSPYNEQFF.

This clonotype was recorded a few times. The CDR3 DNA reads TGTGCCAGTAGTATTTCGGCCAGGGGAAGCAATCAGCCCCAGCATTTT. This sequence encodes CASSISARGSNQPQHF. This chain joins TRBV19 and TRBJ1-5; TRBD1 is a possible D gene (6 bases). The germline gives CDR1 LNHDA, CDR2 SQIVND (reference sequence). This CDR3 spans 16 amino acids. V shed 3 bases and J shed 1 base, with 13 bases lying between them.

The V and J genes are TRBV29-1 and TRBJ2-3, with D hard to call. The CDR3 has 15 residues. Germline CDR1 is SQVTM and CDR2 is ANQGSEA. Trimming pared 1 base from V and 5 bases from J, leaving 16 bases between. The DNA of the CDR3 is TGCAGCGTTGAAGGGGTGGGCAGCACTGTAGATACGCAGTATTTT. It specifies CSVEGVGSTVDTQYF.

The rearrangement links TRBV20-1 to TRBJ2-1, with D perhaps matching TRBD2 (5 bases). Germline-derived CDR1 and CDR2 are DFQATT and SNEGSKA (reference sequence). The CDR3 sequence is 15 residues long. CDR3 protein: CSLPGRITTYNEQFF. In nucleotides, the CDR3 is TGCAGCCTCCCTGGGAGAATAACTACCTACAATGAGCAGTTCTTC.

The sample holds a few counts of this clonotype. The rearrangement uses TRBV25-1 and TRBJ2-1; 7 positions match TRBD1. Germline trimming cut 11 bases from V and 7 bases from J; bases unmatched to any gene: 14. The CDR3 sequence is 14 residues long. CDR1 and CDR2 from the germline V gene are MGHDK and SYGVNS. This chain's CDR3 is CASGGRGLWNEQFF. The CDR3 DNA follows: TGTGCCTCAGGAGGTAGGGGGCTATGGAATGAGCAGTTCTTC. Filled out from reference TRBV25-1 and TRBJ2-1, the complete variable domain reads EADIYQTPRYLVIGTGKKITLECSQTMGHDKMYWYQQDPGMELHLIHYSYGVNSTEKGDLSSESTVSRIRTEHFPLTLESARPSHTSQYLCASGGRGLWNEQFFGPGTRLTVL.

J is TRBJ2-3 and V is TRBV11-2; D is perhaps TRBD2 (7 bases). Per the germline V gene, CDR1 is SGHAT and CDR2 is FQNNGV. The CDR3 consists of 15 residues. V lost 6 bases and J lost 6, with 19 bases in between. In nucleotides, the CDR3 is TGTGCCAGCAGTTATTCACGGGGGGCTCTGGATACGCAGTATTTT. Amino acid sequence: CASSYSRGALDTQYF.

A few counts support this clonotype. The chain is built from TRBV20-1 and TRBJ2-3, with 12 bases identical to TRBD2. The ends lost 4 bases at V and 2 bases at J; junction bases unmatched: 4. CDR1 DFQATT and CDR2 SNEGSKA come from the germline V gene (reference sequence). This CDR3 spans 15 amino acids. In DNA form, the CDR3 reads TGCAGTGCTACGACTAGCGGGAGAACCACAGATACGCAGTATTTT. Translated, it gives CSATTSGRTTDTQYF.

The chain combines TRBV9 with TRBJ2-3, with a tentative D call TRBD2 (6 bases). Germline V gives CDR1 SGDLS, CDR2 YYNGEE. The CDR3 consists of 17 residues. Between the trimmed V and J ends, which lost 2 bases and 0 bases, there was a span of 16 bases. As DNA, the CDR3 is TGTGCCAGCAGCGTGCTCACCGGGAGCACTAGCACAGATACGCAGTATTTT. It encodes CASSVLTGSTSTDTQYF. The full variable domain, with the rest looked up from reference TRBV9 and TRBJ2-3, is DSGVTQTPKHLITATGQRVTLRCSPRSGDLSVYWYQQSLDQGLQFLIQYYNGEERAKGNILERFSAQQFPDLHSELNLSSLELGDSALYFCASSVLTGSTSTDTQYFGPGTRLTVL.